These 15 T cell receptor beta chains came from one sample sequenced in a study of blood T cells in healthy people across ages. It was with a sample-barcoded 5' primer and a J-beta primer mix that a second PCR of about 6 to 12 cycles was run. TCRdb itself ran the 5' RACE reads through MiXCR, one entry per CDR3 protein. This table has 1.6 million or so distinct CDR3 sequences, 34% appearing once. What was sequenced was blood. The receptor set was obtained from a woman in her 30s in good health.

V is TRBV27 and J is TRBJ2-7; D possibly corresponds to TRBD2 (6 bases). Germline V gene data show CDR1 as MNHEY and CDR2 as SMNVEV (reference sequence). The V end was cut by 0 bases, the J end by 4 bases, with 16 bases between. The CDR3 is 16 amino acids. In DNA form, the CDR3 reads TGTGCCAGCAGTTTATCGAGTCTTGCGGGATGGTACGAGCAGTACTTC. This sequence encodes CASSLSSLAGWYEQYF.

CDR3 coding DNA: TGCGCCAGCAGAGAGAGCGGGAGTATCCACGAGCAGTACTTC. Protein: CASRESGSIHEQYF. This chain joins TRBV5-1 and TRBJ2-7; TRBD2 matches 8 bases. CDR3 length equals 14 residues. J gave up 5 bases and V 5 bases, and 9 bases lay outside the gene matches. Per the germline V gene, CDR1 is SGHRS and CDR2 is YFSETQ.

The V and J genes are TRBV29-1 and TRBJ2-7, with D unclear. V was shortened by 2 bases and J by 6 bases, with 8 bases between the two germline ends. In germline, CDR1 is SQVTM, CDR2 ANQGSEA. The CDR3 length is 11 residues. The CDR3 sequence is CSVEKEGEQYF. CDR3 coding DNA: TGCAGCGTTGAAAAAGAAGGCGAGCAGTACTTC.

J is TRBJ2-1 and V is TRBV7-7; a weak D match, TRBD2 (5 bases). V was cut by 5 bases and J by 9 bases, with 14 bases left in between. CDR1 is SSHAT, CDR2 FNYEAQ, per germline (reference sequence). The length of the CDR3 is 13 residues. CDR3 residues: CASSHDREGEQFF. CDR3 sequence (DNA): TGTGCCAGCAGCCACGACCGTGAGGGTGAGCAGTTCTTC.

This CDR3 is CASSPGLGGSYEQFF. DNA of the CDR3: TGTGCCAGCAGTCCAGGACTGGGCGGGAGCTATGAGCAGTTCTTC. The V call is TRBV27, the J call TRBJ2-1, with 7 bases aligning to TRBD2. The CDR3 contains 15 residues. Per the germline V gene, CDR1 is MNHEY and CDR2 is SMNVEV (reference sequence). Trimming at V came to 5 bases and at J to 8 bases, leaving 12 bases not matched to a gene.

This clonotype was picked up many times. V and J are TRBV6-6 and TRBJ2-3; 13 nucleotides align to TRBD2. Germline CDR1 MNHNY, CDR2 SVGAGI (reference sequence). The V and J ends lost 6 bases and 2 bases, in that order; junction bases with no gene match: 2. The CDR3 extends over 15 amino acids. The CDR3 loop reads CASSGTSGTTDTQYF. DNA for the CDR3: TGTGCCAGCAGCGGGACTAGCGGGACCACAGATACGCAGTATTTT.

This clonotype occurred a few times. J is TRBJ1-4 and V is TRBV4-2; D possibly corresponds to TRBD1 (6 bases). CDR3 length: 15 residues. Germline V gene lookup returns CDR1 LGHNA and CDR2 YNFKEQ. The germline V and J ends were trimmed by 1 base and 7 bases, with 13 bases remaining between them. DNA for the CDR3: TGTGCCAGCAGCCAAGTCGAGGGGGGATTTGAAAAACTGTTTTTT. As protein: CASSQVEGGFEKLFF.

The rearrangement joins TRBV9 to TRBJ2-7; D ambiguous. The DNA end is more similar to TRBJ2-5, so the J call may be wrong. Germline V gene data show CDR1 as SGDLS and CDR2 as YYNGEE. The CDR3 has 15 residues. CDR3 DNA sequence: TGTGCCAGCAGCGCAGTAGGACGTTTACAAGAGACCCAGTACTTC. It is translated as CASSAVGRLQETQYF.

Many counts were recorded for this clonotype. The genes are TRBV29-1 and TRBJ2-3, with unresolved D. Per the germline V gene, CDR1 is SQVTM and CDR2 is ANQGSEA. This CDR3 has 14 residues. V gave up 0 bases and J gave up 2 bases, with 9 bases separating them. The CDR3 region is CSVEDYPNTDTQYF. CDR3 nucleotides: TGCAGCGTTGAAGACTATCCGAACACAGATACGCAGTATTTT.

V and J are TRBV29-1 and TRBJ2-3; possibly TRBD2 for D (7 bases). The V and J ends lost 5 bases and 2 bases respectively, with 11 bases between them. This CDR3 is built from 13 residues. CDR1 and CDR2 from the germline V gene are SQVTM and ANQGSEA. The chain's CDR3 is CSVTGGFTDTQYF. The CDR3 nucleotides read TGCAGCGTTACGGGGGGCTTCACAGATACGCAGTATTTT.

The CDR3: CSRRGESGEQYF. The CDR3 nucleotides are TGCAGTCGAAGGGGAGAGAGCGGCGAGCAGTACTTC. The chain has TRBV20-1 and TRBJ2-7; the D call may be TRBD1 or TRBD2 (5 bases each). With 8 bases removed from V and 6 bases from J, the gap between germline ends came to 17 bases. The CDR3 loop spans 12 amino acids. Germline V gene lookup returns CDR1 DFQATT and CDR2 SNEGSKA (reference sequence).

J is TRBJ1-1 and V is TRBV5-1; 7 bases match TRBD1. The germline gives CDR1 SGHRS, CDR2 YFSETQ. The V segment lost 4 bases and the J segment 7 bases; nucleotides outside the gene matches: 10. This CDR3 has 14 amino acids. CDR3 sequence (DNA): TGCGCCAGCAGCACGGGACAGACCCCAAGTGAAGCTTTCTTT. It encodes CASSTGQTPSEAFF.

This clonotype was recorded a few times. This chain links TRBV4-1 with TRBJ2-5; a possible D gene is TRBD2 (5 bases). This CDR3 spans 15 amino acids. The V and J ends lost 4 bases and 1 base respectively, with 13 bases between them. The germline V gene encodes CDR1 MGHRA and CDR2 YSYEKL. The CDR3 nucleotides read TGCGCCAGCAGCCCCCCCCAGCGGCCCCAAGAGACCCAGTACTTC. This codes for CASSPPQRPQETQYF.

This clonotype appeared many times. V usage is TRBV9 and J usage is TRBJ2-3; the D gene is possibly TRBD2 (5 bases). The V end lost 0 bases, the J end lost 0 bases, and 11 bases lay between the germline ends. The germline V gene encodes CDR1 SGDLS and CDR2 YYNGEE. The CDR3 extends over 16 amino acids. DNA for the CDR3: TGTGCCAGCAGCGTAGAGGCTAGCCCCAGCACAGATACGCAGTATTTT. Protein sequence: CASSVEASPSTDTQYF.

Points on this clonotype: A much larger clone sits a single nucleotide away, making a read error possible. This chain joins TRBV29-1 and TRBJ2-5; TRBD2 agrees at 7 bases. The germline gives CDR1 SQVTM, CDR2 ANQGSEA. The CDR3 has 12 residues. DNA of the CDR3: TGCAACGCTAGCGGCGTCCAAGAGACCCAGTACTTC. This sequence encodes CNASGVQETQYF.